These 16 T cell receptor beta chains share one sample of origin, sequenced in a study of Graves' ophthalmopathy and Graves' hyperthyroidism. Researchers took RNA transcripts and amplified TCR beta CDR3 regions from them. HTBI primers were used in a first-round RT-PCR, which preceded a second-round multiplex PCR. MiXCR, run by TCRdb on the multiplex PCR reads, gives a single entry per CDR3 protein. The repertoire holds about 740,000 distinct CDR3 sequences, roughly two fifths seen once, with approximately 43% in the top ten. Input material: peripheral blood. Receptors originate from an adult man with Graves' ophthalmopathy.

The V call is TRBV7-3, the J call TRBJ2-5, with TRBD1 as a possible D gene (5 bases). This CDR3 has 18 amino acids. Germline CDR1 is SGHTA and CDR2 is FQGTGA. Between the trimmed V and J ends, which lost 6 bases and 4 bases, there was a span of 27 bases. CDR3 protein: CASSHRVPGNTWPETQYF. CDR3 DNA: TGTGCCAGCAGTCACCGGGTCCCAGGGAACACTTGGCCAGAGACCCAGTACTTC.

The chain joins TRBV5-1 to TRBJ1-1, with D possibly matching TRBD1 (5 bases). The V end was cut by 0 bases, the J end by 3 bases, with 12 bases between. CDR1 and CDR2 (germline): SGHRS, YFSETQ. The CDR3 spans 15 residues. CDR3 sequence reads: CASSLAGGMDTEAFF. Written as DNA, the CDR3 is TGCGCCAGCAGCTTGGCCGGGGGGATGGACACTGAAGCTTTCTTT.

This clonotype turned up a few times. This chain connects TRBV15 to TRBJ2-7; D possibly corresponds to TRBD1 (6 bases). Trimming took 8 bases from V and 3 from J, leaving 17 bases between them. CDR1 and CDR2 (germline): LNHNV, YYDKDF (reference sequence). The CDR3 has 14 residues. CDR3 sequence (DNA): TGTGCCACCCGAGAAGGGGGAAATAACTACGAGCAGTACTTC. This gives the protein CATREGGNNYEQYF.

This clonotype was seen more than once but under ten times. In nucleotides, the CDR3 is TGTGCCAGCAGCGGACAGGGAGGGAGAAGTCAGCCCCAGCATTTT. Protein: CASSGQGGRSQPQHF. This chain joins TRBV25-1 and TRBJ1-5; TRBD1 aligns across 8 bases. The CDR3 consists of 15 residues. Germline loops: CDR1 MGHDK, CDR2 SYGVNS. With V trimmed by 6 bases and J by 6 bases, 10 bases remained unmatched.

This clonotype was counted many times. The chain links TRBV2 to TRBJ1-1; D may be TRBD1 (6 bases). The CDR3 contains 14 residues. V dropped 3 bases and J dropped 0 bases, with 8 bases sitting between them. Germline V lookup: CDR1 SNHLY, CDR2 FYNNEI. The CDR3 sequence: CASSEDRLNTEAFF. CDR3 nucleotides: TGTGCCAGCAGTGAGGACAGACTGAACACTGAAGCTTTCTTT.

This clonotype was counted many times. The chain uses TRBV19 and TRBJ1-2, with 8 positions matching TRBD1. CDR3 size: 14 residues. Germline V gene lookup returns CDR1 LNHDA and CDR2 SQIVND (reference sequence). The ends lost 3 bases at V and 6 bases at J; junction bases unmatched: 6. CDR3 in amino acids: CASSMEDRDDGYTF. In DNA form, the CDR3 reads TGTGCCAGTAGTATGGAGGACAGGGACGATGGCTACACCTTC.

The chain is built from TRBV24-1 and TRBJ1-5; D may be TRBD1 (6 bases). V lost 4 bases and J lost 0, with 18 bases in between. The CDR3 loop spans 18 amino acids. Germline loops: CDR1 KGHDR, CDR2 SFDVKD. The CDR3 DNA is TGTGCCACCAGTGACCCAGGGACACTCGCTTATAGCAATCAGCCCCAGCATTTT. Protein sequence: CATSDPGTLAYSNQPQHF.

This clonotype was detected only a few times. CDR3 in amino acids: CASSLIGTSGGAVQETQYF. The DNA of the CDR3 is TGTGCCAGCAGTTTAATCGGGACTAGCGGGGGGGCAGTCCAAGAGACCCAGTACTTC. V gene TRBV27 combines with J gene TRBJ2-5; 16 positions match TRBD2. The CDR3 runs 19 residues. CDR1 and CDR2 from the germline V gene are MNHEY and SMNVEV (reference sequence). J gave up 1 base and V 2 bases, and 7 bases lay outside the gene matches.

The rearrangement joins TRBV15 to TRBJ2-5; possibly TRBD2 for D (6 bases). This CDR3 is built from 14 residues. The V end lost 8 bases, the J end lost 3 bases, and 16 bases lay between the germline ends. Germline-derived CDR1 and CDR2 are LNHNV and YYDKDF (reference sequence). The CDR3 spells CATSLGGGKETQYF. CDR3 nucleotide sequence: TGTGCCACCTCTCTTGGGGGAGGAAAAGAGACCCAGTACTTC.

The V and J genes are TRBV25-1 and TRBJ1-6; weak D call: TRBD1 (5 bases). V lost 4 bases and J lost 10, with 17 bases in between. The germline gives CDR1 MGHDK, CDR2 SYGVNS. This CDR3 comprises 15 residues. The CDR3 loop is CASSARGLEESPLHF. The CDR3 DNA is TGTGCCAGCAGTGCGAGGGGCCTGGAGGAATCACCCCTCCACTTT.

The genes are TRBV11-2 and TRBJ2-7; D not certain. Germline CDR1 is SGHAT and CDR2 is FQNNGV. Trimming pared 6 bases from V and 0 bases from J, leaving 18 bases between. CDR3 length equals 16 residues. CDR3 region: CASSLNSDRFSYEQYF. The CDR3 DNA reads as TGTGCCAGCAGTCTGAACAGTGATCGGTTCTCCTACGAGCAGTACTTC.

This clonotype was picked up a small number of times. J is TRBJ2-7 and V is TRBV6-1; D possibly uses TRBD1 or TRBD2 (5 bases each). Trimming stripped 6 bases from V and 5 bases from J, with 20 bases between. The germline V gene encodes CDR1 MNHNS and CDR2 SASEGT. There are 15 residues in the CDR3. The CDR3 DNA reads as TGTGCCAGCAGACCCGCAAGCCGCCAGGGAGACGAGCAGTACTTC. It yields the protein CASRPASRQGDEQYF.

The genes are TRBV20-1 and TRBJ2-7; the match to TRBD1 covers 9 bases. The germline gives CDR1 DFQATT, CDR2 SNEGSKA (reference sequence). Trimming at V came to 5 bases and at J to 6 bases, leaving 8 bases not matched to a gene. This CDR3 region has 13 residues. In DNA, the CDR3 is TGCAGTGCTCACGAAACAGGGGGCGGCGAGCAGTACTTC. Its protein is CSAHETGGGEQYF.

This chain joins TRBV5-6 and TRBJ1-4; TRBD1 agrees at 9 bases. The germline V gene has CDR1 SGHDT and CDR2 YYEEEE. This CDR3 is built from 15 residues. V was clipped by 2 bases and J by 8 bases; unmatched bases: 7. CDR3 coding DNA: TGTGCCAGCAGCTTAACAGGGGGCGCCTGGGAAAAACTGTTTTTT. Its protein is CASSLTGGAWEKLFF.

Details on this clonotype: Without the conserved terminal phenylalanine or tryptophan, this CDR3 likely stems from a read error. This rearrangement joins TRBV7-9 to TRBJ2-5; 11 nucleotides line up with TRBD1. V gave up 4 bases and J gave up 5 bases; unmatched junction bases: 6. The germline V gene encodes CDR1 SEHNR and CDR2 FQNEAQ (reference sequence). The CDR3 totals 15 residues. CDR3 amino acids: CASSSGTGGRETQYC. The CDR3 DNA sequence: TGTGCCAGCAGCTCAGGGACAGGGGGAAGGGAGACCCAGTACTGC.

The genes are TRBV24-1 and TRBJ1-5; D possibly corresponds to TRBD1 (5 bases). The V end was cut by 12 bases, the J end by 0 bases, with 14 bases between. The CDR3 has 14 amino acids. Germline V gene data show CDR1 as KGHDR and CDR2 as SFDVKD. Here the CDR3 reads CASAGGHSNQPQHF. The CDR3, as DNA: TGTGCCTCGGCCGGGGGTCATAGCAATCAGCCCCAGCATTTT.